Each of the 16 T cell receptor beta chains below was sequenced from the same sample in a study of T-cell reconstitution after alpha-beta-depleted transplantation in children (dated by TCRdb to 2016 to 2018). According to the study, the label for this sample's treatment or condition signals: allogeneic hematopoietic cell transplantation with graft depleted of TCRalphabeta T cells and CD19 B cells. Libraries were made using PCR. The listed sequencing device is Illumina HiSeq 2500. TCR libraries were prepared with molecular barcoding, using unique molecular identifiers to normalize TCRbeta repertoire quantification. Through fastp at Q25 and MiXCR, TCRdb rebuilt clones from the public reads, retaining in-frame beta chains. Every entry covers one CDR3 protein and lists the most common genes and DNA from its rows. The sample table records 100,000 or so distinct CDR3 sequences; roughly a sixth of these occur just once. The ten largest clones represent around a fifth of the sample.

The input for sequencing was PBMCs, mostly from graft donor cells, taken 180 days after TCRalphabeta/CD19-depleted stem cell transplant. Source of these receptors: a male patient aged 2-9 years who had a stem cell transplant for acute lymphoblastic leukemia, so the T cells may come from the graft donor.

The V gene is TRBV18, the J gene TRBJ2-1; D possibly corresponds to TRBD1 (5 bases). Germline V gene sequence: CDR1 KGHSH, CDR2 LQKENI. V was pared by 3 bases and J by 10 bases, with 22 bases between. This CDR3 has 16 residues. The DNA of the CDR3 is TGTGCCAGCTCACCGGACAAAGGCAGGTCTCCAGAGGAGCAGTTCTTC. Translated, it gives CASSPDKGRSPEEQFF. Supplemented by reference TRBV18 and TRBJ2-1, the full variable domain reads NAGVMQNPRHLVRRRGQEARLRCSPMKGHSHVYWYRQLPEEGLKFMVYLQKENIIDESGMPKERFSAEFPKEGPSILRIQQVVRGDSAAYFCASSPDKGRSPEEQFFGPGTRLTVL.

The rearrangement links TRBV7-2 to TRBJ2-7; D not resolved. With 1 base removed from V and 2 bases from J, the gap between germline ends came to 12 bases. The CDR3 is made up of 15 amino acids. CDR1 is SGHTA and CDR2 is FQGNSA in the germline V gene. The CDR3 is CASSLEGAAAYEQYF. CDR3 nucleotide sequence: TGTGCCAGCAGCTTAGAAGGCGCGGCGGCCTACGAGCAGTACTTC.

This clonotype was recorded a few times. V and J are TRBV5-6 and TRBJ1-2; D remains unclear. CDR3 length: 12 residues. The V and J ends lost 1 base and 8 bases respectively, with 9 bases between them. CDR1 is SGHDT and CDR2 is YYEEEE in the germline V gene. CDR3 sequence (DNA): TGTGCCAGCAGCTTGAAGCGGGTCGGCTACACCTTC. Translated, it gives CASSLKRVGYTF.

Details on this clonotype: Relative to the germline gene, one junction end is altered; a read error may explain this. The chain uses TRBV4-1 and TRBJ1-1, with D maybe TRBD1 (5 bases). The CDR3 runs to 15 residues. In germline, CDR1 is MGHRA, CDR2 YSYEKL. This CDR3 is CANSPFGQIDGEAFF. CDR3 in DNA: TGCGCCAACAGCCCCTTCGGACAAATCGACGGTGAAGCTTTCTTT.

This clonotype has a count of ten or more. J is TRBJ1-2 and V is TRBV5-1; D possibly corresponds to TRBD1 (6 bases). The CDR3 extends over 16 amino acids. The germline V gene encodes CDR1 SGHRS and CDR2 YFSETQ. Trimming took 4 bases from V and 8 from J, leaving 24 bases between them. The DNA of the CDR3 is TGCGCCAGCAGCATGGGTGTTGGGGGGGCAGGTGGCGGCTACACCTTC. Translated, it gives CASSMGVGGAGGGYTF. Full variable domain (outside the CDR3, taken from reference TRBV5-1 and TRBJ1-2): KAGVTQTPRYLIKTRGQQVTLSCSPISGHRSVSWYQQTPGQGLQFLFEYFSETQRNKGNFPGRFSGRQFSNSRSEMNVSTLELGDSALYLCASSMGVGGAGGGYTFGSGTRLTVV.

There are a few counts of this clonotype. The J gene is TRBJ2-7, the V gene TRBV6-1; D gene ambiguous. V was trimmed by 1 base and J by 3 bases, leaving 7 bases between them. The CDR3 has 13 amino acids. Germline V gives CDR1 MNHNS, CDR2 SASEGT. For the CDR3, the DNA is TGTGCCAGCAGTGAAGTTCCTTACTACGAGCAGTACTTC. Translating gives CASSEVPYYEQYF.

This clonotype was observed a handful of times. The chain joins TRBV3-1 to TRBJ2-2, with no clear D. The CDR3 length is 16 residues. V was clipped by 4 bases and J by 8 bases, with 20 bases between them. Per germline, CDR1 LGHDT and CDR2 YNNKEL (reference sequence). The CDR3 is CASSLTLPGPRGELFF. The CDR3, as DNA: TGTGCCAGCAGCCTGACACTCCCGGGCCCCCGGGGGGAGCTGTTTTTT.

This sequence joins TRBV7-8 and TRBJ2-5; D is perhaps TRBD2 (5 bases). The CDR3 runs 15 residues. The germline CDR1 and CDR2 sequences are SGHVS and FQNEAQ. Trimming stripped 1 base from V and 4 bases from J, with 13 bases between. The chain's CDR3 is CASSLDLGSSETQYF. The CDR3 coding sequence is TGTGCCAGCAGCTTAGACCTAGGGAGTTCAGAGACCCAGTACTTC.

This clonotype appeared a few times. The gene calls are TRBV7-6 and TRBJ1-1; 9 bases map to TRBD1. The V gene end was trimmed by 4 bases and the J gene end by 1 base; junction bases not matched to a gene: 7. Germline V lookup: CDR1 SGHVS, CDR2 FNYEAQ. CDR3 size: 16 residues. The CDR3 nucleotides are TGTGCCAGCAGCTCGAACAGGGGGCGTGAGAACACTGAAGCTTTCTTT. This gives the protein CASSSNRGRENTEAFF.

This clonotype has only a few counts. The chain carries TRBV27 and TRBJ1-2; unclear D gene. V lost 6 bases and J 2 bases, leaving 4 bases between the germline ends. Germline CDR1 MNHEY, CDR2 SMNVEV (reference sequence). CDR3 size: 11 residues. This chain's CDR3 is CASRLNYGYTF. In DNA, the CDR3 is TGTGCCAGCAGATTAAACTATGGCTACACCTTC.

This clonotype occurred a few times. The rearrangement joins TRBV29-1 to TRBJ2-4; D is possibly TRBD1 (6 bases). V was shortened by 4 bases and J by 0 bases, with 13 bases between the two germline ends. Germline CDR1 and CDR2: SQVTM and ANQGSEA. The CDR3 extends over 15 amino acids. The CDR3 here is CSVADRPSAKNIQYF. For the CDR3, the DNA is TGCAGCGTTGCGGACAGACCTTCAGCCAAAAACATTCAGTACTTC.

The rearrangement links TRBV7-9 to TRBJ2-7, with a tentative D call TRBD2 (5 bases). The germline V and J ends were trimmed by 5 bases and 3 bases, with 14 bases remaining between them. The CDR3 runs 14 residues. Looked up from germline, CDR1 is SEHNR and CDR2 is FQNEAQ (reference sequence). The CDR3 loop reads CASSRSGSRYEQYF. CDR3 coding DNA: TGTGCCAGCAGCCGCAGCGGCTCACGCTACGAGCAGTACTTC.

J is TRBJ2-2 and V is TRBV4-3; 9 bases are a match to TRBD1. The CDR3 contains 17 residues. CDR1 LGHNA and CDR2 YSLEER come from the germline V gene. Losses at the gene ends were 0 bases for V and 7 bases for J; bases not matched to a gene: 9. CDR3 in DNA: TGCGCCAGCAGCCAAGAGGCCCCGGACAGGGGCATCGGGGAGCTGTTTTTT. It is translated as CASSQEAPDRGIGELFF.

This clonotype came up a few times. V is TRBV3-1 and J is TRBJ2-1; TRBD2 is a possible D gene (5 bases). The CDR3 covers 13 residues. Germline V gene sequence: CDR1 LGHDT, CDR2 YNNKEL (reference sequence). The V gene lost 0 bases and the J gene lost 5 bases, with 5 bases spanning the gap. The CDR3 region is CASSQDGNNEQFF. In nucleotides, the CDR3 is TGTGCCAGCAGCCAAGACGGGAACAATGAGCAGTTCTTC.

This clonotype was seen ten or more times. The genes are TRBV7-2 and TRBJ2-7; the match to TRBD1 covers 10 bases. CDR3 size: 14 residues. J gave up 1 base and V 5 bases, and 2 bases lay outside the gene matches. Germline loops: CDR1 SGHTA, CDR2 FQGNSA. Here the CDR3 reads CASSRQGASYEQYF. In DNA, the CDR3 is TGTGCCAGCAGCCGACAGGGGGCATCCTACGAGCAGTACTTC.

This clonotype appeared a few times. The V call is TRBV7-2, the J call TRBJ2-7, with D perhaps given as TRBD1 or TRBD2 (5 bases each). The CDR3 has 13 residues. Trimming removed 2 bases at V and 5 bases at J, with 10 bases between. Germline V gene lookup returns CDR1 SGHTA and CDR2 FQGNSA. The CDR3 protein is CASSLFGDDEQYF. The CDR3 DNA sequence: TGTGCCAGCAGCTTATTCGGGGACGACGAGCAGTACTTC.